What follows are 29 T cell receptor beta chains derived from one specimen sequenced in a study of post-analysis software for immune sequencing data. Antigens for these TCRs are unknown. Incorporated into the TCR beta cDNA libraries were unique molecular identifiers, which served to reduce PCR and sequencing biases. A single record per CDR3 protein comes from TCRdb applying MiXCR to the PCR reads. Of fewer than 900,000 distinct CDR3 sequences detected, just over 45% appear once; the ten largest clones hold over 4.5%. Study conclusions and caveats: Controls showed lower frequencies than patients for five TRBV segments, and TRBV5-6, TRBV5-1 and TRBV20-1 were among these.

The sequenced sample consisted of blood. All receptors derive from a girl aged 5-17 years with multiple sclerosis.

The chain employs TRBV2 and TRBJ2-4; tentative D call: TRBD2 (6 bases). In germline, CDR1 is SNHLY, CDR2 FYNNEI. There are 13 residues in the CDR3. The V end was cut by 4 bases, the J end by 6 bases, with 10 bases between. The CDR3 region is CASSGNGGNIQYF. CDR3 DNA sequence: TGTGCCAGCAGTGGTAACGGGGGAAACATTCAGTACTTC.

A note on this clonotype: The junction differs from germline at one of its ends, possibly a read error. The chain combines TRBV5-6 with TRBJ2-1; 9 bases line up with TRBD1. Looked up from germline, CDR1 is SGHDT and CDR2 is YYEEEE. The CDR3 has 16 amino acids. Here the CDR3 DNA reads TGTGCCAGCAGCCGTTACACAGGGGGCTCCTACAATGAGAAGTTCTTC. This sequence encodes CASSRYTGGSYNEKFF.

The chain employs TRBV12-3 or TRBV12-4 and TRBJ2-5; a possible D gene is TRBD2 (5 bases). Trimming left V 6 bases short and J 11 bases short, with 13 bases between. The CDR3 is 11 amino acids. The CDR3 region is CASSWAREQYF. DNA of the CDR3: TGTGCCAGCAGCTGGGCTAGGGAGCAGTACTTC.

The rearrangement links TRBV7-6 to TRBJ2-5; D remains unclear. Trimming took off 3 bases at V and 4 bases at J, with 12 bases between the two ends. This CDR3 has 14 residues. CDR1 and CDR2 from the germline V gene are SGHVS and FNYEAQ. As DNA, the CDR3 is TGTGCCAGCAGCTTGTCTAGAAGGTTAGAGACCCAGTACTTC. Amino acids: CASSLSRRLETQYF.

The V and J genes are TRBV6-5 and TRBJ2-1; possibly TRBD1 for D (5 bases). V dropped 2 bases and J dropped 5 bases, with 13 bases sitting between them. Germline V gene lookup returns CDR1 MNHEY and CDR2 SVGAGI. The length of the CDR3 is 15 residues. In nucleotides, the CDR3 is TGTGCCAGCAGTTACGGGGCAGGTGGGAACAATGAGCAGTTCTTC. Translated, it gives CASSYGAGGNNEQFF.

V is TRBV14 and J is TRBJ2-1; weak D call: TRBD1 (6 bases). Germline CDR1 is SGHDN and CDR2 is FVKESK. This CDR3 region has 14 residues. V lost 1 base to trimming and J lost 8 bases, with 12 bases between them. The CDR3 DNA reads as TGTGCCAGCAGCCAAGTGACAGGAGTCGATGAGCAGTTCTTC. Its protein is CASSQVTGVDEQFF.

Turning to this clonotype: Sequence at one end of the junction differs from germline and may be a read error. The V gene is TRBV3-1, the J gene TRBJ1-1; no firm D call. Germline loops: CDR1 LGHDT, CDR2 YNNKEL (reference sequence). The CDR3 consists of 13 residues. CDR3 coding DNA: TGCGCCAGCAGCGGTGGAGTAAGCACTGAAGCTTTCTTT. Its translation is CASSGGVSTEAFF.

The table lists this clonotype with a few counts. This chain connects TRBV15 to TRBJ2-5; TRBD1 aligns across 8 bases. This CDR3 comprises 19 residues. CDR1 and CDR2 (germline): LNHNV, YYDKDF (reference sequence). V shed 1 base, J shed 7 bases, and the junction held 20 bases outside the gene matches. The CDR3 sequence: CATSRAVFPDRVEEVTQYF. In DNA, the CDR3 is TGTGCCACCAGCAGAGCCGTTTTTCCGGACAGGGTAGAGGAGGTGACCCAGTACTTC.

The rearrangement uses TRBV5-1 and TRBJ2-1, with D perhaps matching TRBD2 (5 bases). Germline values: CDR1 SGHRS, CDR2 YFSETQ. The CDR3 has 16 amino acids. The germline V and J ends were trimmed by 0 bases and 6 bases, with 16 bases remaining between them. The CDR3 DNA is TGCGCCAGCAGCTTGGTTCAGCGCCCCGCGGGCAATGAGCAGTTCTTC. It encodes CASSLVQRPAGNEQFF.

The V and J genes are TRBV14 and TRBJ2-7; the D gene is possibly TRBD2 (6 bases). V was trimmed by 0 bases and J by 2 bases, leaving 11 bases between them. Germline-derived CDR1 and CDR2 are SGHDN and FVKESK. This CDR3 spans 15 amino acids. CDR3 protein: CASSQERRATYEQYF. DNA of the CDR3: TGTGCCAGCAGCCAAGAAAGGAGGGCCACCTACGAGCAGTACTTC.

Here the CDR3 reads CSASKMTGGSYEQYF. CDR3 in DNA: TGCAGTGCTAGTAAAATGACAGGGGGTTCTTACGAGCAGTACTTC. The J gene is TRBJ2-1, the V gene TRBV20-1; TRBD1 agrees at 9 bases. Gene TRBJ2-7 matches the end of the DNA better, so the J call may be wrong. Germline CDR1 DFQATT, CDR2 SNEGSKA (reference sequence). The CDR3 runs to 15 residues.

This clonotype was counted only a few times. The rearrangement joins TRBV20-1 to TRBJ2-2; the match to TRBD2 covers 7 bases. Germline V CDR1 and CDR2: DFQATT, SNEGSKA (reference sequence). The CDR3 sequence is 18 residues long. Germline trimming cut 4 bases from V and 1 base from J; bases unmatched to any gene: 15. The CDR3 DNA follows: TGCAGTGCTACGACGCATGCTAGCGGTCTACTGAACACCGGGGAGCTGTTTTTT. It yields the protein CSATTHASGLLNTGELFF.

V is TRBV15 and J is TRBJ2-1, with D unresolved. Trimming took off 3 bases at V and 9 bases at J, with 6 bases between the two ends. The germline V gene has CDR1 LNHNV and CDR2 YYDKDF (reference sequence). The CDR3 covers 11 residues. The CDR3 sequence is CATSRSGEQFF. The CDR3 coding sequence is TGTGCCACCAGCAGGTCTGGTGAGCAGTTCTTC. Based on the CDR3 plus reference TRBV15 and TRBJ2-1, the full variable domain is DAMVIQNPRYQVTQFGKPVTLSCSQTLNHNVMYWYQQKSSQAPKLLFHYYDKDFNNEADTPDNFQSRRPNTSFCFLDIRSPGLGDTAMYLCATSRSGEQFFGPGTRLTVL.

This chain connects TRBV20-1 to TRBJ2-1; possible D gene TRBD1, 6 bases. V lost 1 base, J lost 4 bases, and 14 bases lay in between. Germline values: CDR1 DFQATT, CDR2 SNEGSKA (reference sequence). This CDR3 contains 15 residues. For the CDR3, the DNA is TGCAGTGCTAGAGGTGGCCGGGACAATTACAATGAGCAGTTCTTC. It translates to CSARGGRDNYNEQFF.

This clonotype came up a few times. The J gene is TRBJ1-2, the V gene TRBV6-1, with TRBD1 identical over 9 bases. J gave up 1 base and V 10 bases, and 4 bases lay outside the gene matches. Germline assignment: CDR1 MNHNS and CDR2 SASEGT. The CDR3 is 13 residues long. CDR3 sequence: CAIGTGINYGYTF. The CDR3 nucleotides read TGTGCCATAGGGACAGGGATTAACTATGGCTACACCTTC.

The chain employs TRBV5-5 and TRBJ2-1, with TRBD2 identical over 12 bases. J was trimmed by 6 bases and V by 5 bases; bases with no gene match: 12. This CDR3 has 17 amino acids. The germline V gene encodes CDR1 SGHKS and CDR2 YYEKEE (reference sequence). CDR3 amino acids: CASSSAKTSGSANEQFF. The CDR3, as DNA: TGTGCCAGCAGTTCCGCCAAGACTAGCGGGAGTGCCAATGAGCAGTTCTTC.

The chain links TRBV4-1 to TRBJ2-5, with D perhaps TRBD2 (6 bases). Germline V gene sequence: CDR1 MGHRA, CDR2 YSYEKL. This CDR3 has 14 residues. The ends were cut back, 3 bases at V and 3 bases at J, with 11 bases in the middle. DNA of the CDR3: TGCGCCAGCAGCCAGGAGGGAATCGAAGAGACCCAGTACTTC. Its protein product is CASSQEGIEETQYF.

The chain links TRBV12-3 or TRBV12-4 to TRBJ1-2; 8 bases align to TRBD1. V was pared by 5 bases and J by 7 bases, with 12 bases of the junction left unmatched. CDR3 length: 15 residues. The CDR3 region is CASSPPTGARVGYTF. In DNA form, the CDR3 reads TGTGCCAGCAGTCCACCGACAGGGGCTAGGGTTGGCTACACCTTC.

This clonotype was seen more than once but under ten times. The chain combines TRBV5-8 with TRBJ2-3; 14 bases are shared with TRBD2. V lost 2 bases and J lost 3; bases outside the gene matches: 8. Germline V gene data show CDR1 as SGHTS and CDR2 as YDEGEE. The CDR3 runs 18 residues. This CDR3 is CASSLRLAGGLRTDTQYF. The CDR3 DNA reads TGTGCCAGCAGCTTACGACTAGCGGGAGGGCTGAGGACAGATACGCAGTATTTT. Full variable domain (remainder filled in from reference TRBV5-8 and TRBJ2-3): EAGVTQSPTHLIKTRGQQATLRCSPISGHTSVYWYQQALGLGLQFLLWYDEGEERNRGNFPPRFSGRQFPNYSSELNVNALELEDSALYLCASSLRLAGGLRTDTQYFGPGTRLTVL.

Only a few counts were recorded for this clonotype. The rearrangement links TRBV11-3 to TRBJ2-3, with TRBD2 as a possible D gene (6 bases). There are 14 residues in the CDR3. Per germline, CDR1 SGHNT and CDR2 YENEEA. Trimming cost V 1 base and J 6 bases, with 11 bases left between them. CDR3 residues: CASSLGSAGDTQYF. The DNA of the CDR3 is TGTGCCAGCAGCTTAGGCTCGGCGGGGGATACGCAGTATTTT.

The rearrangement uses TRBV30 and TRBJ1-2; TRBD1 agrees at 8 bases. With 8 bases clipped from V and 0 bases from J, the junction kept 14 bases outside the gene matches. Germline assignment: CDR1 GTSNPN and CDR2 SVGIG (reference sequence). The CDR3 loop spans 16 amino acids. The CDR3 protein is CAQPLQGGAPNYGYTF. The CDR3 DNA sequence: TGTGCCCAGCCTTTACAGGGGGGGGCTCCTAACTATGGCTACACCTTC.

About this clonotype itself: At one end, the junction sequence differs from germline, possibly due to a read error. The rearrangement uses TRBV12-3 or TRBV12-4 and TRBJ2-3; D gene ambiguous. There are 14 residues in the CDR3. DNA of the CDR3: TGTGCCAGCAGTTTCTGGGAATCCACAGATGCGCAGTATTTT. Encoded protein: CASSFWESTDAQYF.

The chain couples TRBV20-1 to TRBJ1-2; perhaps TRBD1 as D (5 bases). This CDR3 region has 11 residues. V dropped 7 bases and J dropped 5 bases, with 11 bases sitting between them. Looked up from germline, CDR1 is DFQATT and CDR2 is SNEGSKA (reference sequence). The CDR3 loop reads CSVAGLYGYTF. The CDR3 DNA reads TGCAGTGTGGCGGGACTATATGGCTACACCTTC.

The V and J genes are TRBV13 and TRBJ2-1; D is unclear. The V gene's germline CDR1 is PRHDT and CDR2 FYEKMQ (reference sequence). V lost 5 bases, J lost 4 bases, and 15 bases lay in between. CDR3 length: 15 residues. CDR3 coding DNA: TGTGCCAGCAGCCCCCGCCCCGGCGAATACAATGAGCAGTTCTTC. As protein: CASSPRPGEYNEQFF.

The chain carries TRBV18 and TRBJ2-7; D may be TRBD2 (7 bases). The CDR3 sequence is 14 residues long. CDR1 is KGHSH and CDR2 is LQKENI in the germline V gene. The ends were cut back, 1 base at V and 3 bases at J, with 10 bases in the middle. This CDR3 reads CASSPLGGGYEQYF. CDR3 bases: TGTGCCAGCTCACCACTGGGAGGGGGCTACGAGCAGTACTTC. The full variable domain, its missing parts supplied by reference TRBV18 and TRBJ2-7, is NAGVMQNPRHLVRRRGQEARLRCSPMKGHSHVYWYRQLPEEGLKFMVYLQKENIIDESGMPKERFSAEFPKEGPSILRIQQVVRGDSAAYFCASSPLGGGYEQYFGPGTRLTVT.

Only a few counts were recorded for this clonotype. This chain uses TRBV29-1 with TRBJ2-7, with D perhaps TRBD1 or TRBD2 (5 bases each). The length of the CDR3 is 15 residues. The germline V gene has CDR1 SQVTM and CDR2 ANQGSEA. The V end lost 6 bases, the J end lost 2 bases, and 20 bases lay between the germline ends. The CDR3 here is CSVLGPRDATYEQYF. CDR3 DNA sequence: TGCAGCGTCTTAGGCCCTCGGGACGCAACCTACGAGCAGTACTTC.

This clonotype occurred a few times. The rearrangement joins TRBV14 to TRBJ2-5; D perhaps matches TRBD1 (6 bases). The CDR3 length is 14 residues. The V gene's germline CDR1 is SGHDN and CDR2 FVKESK. Between the trimmed V and J ends, which lost 1 base and 3 bases, there was a span of 9 bases. Written as DNA, the CDR3 is TGTGCCAGCAGCCAAGGGACAGTTAAAGAGACCCAGTACTTC. This codes for CASSQGTVKETQYF.

The CDR3 region is CSVEEGGYNEQFF. DNA for the CDR3: TGCAGCGTTGAAGAAGGGGGATACAATGAGCAGTTCTTC. V is TRBV29-1 and J is TRBJ2-1; tentative D call: TRBD1 (6 bases). There are 13 residues in the CDR3. V lost 0 bases and J lost 4, with 7 bases in between. Germline lookup yields CDR1 SQVTM and CDR2 ANQGSEA.

The chain recombines TRBV20-1 with TRBJ2-1, with D possibly matching TRBD2 (7 bases). This CDR3 spans 13 amino acids. The V gene's germline CDR1 is DFQATT and CDR2 SNEGSKA (reference sequence). V was trimmed by 6 bases and J by 4 bases, leaving 13 bases between them. CDR3 sequence reads: CSAPRGGYNEQFF. CDR3 coding DNA: TGCAGTGCGCCGAGGGGGGGGTACAATGAGCAGTTCTTC.